This T cell receptor (beta chain) was sequenced in a study of shared clonotypes between healthy human individuals. Study conclusions and caveats: Limitation of the genetic and exposure-history diversity represented came from the few donors.

Only a few counts were recorded for this clone. Its antigen remains unknown. This table comes from immunoSEQ multiplex PCR, and its TCRdb copy is limited to in-frame clones, with some not included. The sample has about 470,000 clones, about 85% seen once; the top ten hold less than 15%. The sequenced material came from PBMCs. The clonotype originates from a woman aged 40 to 55 in good health. Some clones in this sample may be carry-over from other donors' samples.

CDR3 loop: CASSLGQGRGSGNTIYF. The CDR3 DNA reads TGTGCCAGCAGCTTAGGTCAGGGACGCGGCTCTGGAAACACCATATATTTT. The V call is TRBV7-9, the J call TRBJ1-3; D is possibly TRBD1 (5 bases). Trimming pared 1 base from V and 0 bases from J, leaving 13 bases between. The CDR3 contains 17 residues. CDR1 and CDR2 from the germline V gene are SEHNR and FQNEAQ (reference sequence).